This TCR beta chain was recorded in a study of T cell repertoires in cytomegalovirus infection. Study-level information: HLA-B-restricted CMV epitopes that are well studied were used alongside recently identified HLA-C-restricted ones. Public TCR beta signature analysis indicated the presence of both CMV infection and matching HLA type.

V lost 3 bases to trimming and J lost 1 base, with 16 bases between them. CDR3 size: 17 residues. One entry per CDR3 protein results from TCRdb running MiXCR on the reads. The profile shows about 920,000 distinct CDR3 sequences, more than 25% of them singletons. This clonotype was recorded many times. Its specificity is not known. This clonotype was sampled from a human donor in good health (CMV status not recorded). Some clones in this sample may be carry-over from other donors' samples. Source: cultured CD8+ T cells from PBMCs, taken from culture after CMV antigen stimulation. The chain uses TRBV12-3 or TRBV12-4 and TRBJ1-5; tentative D call: TRBD1 (6 bases). The CDR3 is CASSFSLQGSSNQPQHF. The CDR3 nucleotides are TGTGCCAGCAGTTTCTCTCTACAGGGATCGAGCAATCAGCCCCAGCATTTT.